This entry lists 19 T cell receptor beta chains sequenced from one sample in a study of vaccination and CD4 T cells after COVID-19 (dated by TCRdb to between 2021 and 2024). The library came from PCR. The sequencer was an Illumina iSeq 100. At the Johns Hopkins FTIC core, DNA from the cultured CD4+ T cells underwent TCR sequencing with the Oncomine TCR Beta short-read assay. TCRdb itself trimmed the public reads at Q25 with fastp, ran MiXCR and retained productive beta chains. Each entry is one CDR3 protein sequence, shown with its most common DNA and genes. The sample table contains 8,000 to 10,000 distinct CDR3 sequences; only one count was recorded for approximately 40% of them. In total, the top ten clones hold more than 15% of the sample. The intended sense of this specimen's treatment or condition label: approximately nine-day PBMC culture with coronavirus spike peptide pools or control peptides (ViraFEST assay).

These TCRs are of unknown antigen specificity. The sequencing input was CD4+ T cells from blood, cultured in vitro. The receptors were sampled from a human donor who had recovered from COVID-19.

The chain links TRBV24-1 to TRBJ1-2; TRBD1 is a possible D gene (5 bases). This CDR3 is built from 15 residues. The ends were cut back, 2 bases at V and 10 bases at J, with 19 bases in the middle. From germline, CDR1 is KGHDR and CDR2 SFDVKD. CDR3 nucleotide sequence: TGTGCCACCAGTGATTCGGCGGGGGGGACGGATACCTACACCTTC. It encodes CATSDSAGGTDTYTF.

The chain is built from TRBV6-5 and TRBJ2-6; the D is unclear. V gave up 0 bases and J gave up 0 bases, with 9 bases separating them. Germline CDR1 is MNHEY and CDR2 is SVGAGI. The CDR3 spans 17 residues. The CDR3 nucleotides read TGTGCCAGCAGTTACTCGAGGACGTACTCTGGGGCCAACGTCCTGACTTTC. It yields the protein CASSYSRTYSGANVLTF.

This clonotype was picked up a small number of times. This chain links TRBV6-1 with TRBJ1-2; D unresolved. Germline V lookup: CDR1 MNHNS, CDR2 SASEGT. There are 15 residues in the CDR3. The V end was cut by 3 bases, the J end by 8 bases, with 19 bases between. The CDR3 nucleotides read TGTGCCAGCAGTGACGTTCGTCCTGATATTGGAGGCTACACCTTC. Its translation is CASSDVRPDIGGYTF.

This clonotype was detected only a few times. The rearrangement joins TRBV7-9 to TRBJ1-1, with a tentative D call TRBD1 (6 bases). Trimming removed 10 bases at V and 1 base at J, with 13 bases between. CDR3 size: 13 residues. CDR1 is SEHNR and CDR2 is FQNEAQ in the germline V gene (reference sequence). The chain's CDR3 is CATGEQSNTEAFF. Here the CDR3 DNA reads TGTGCCACAGGGGAACAGTCGAACACTGAAGCTTTCTTT.

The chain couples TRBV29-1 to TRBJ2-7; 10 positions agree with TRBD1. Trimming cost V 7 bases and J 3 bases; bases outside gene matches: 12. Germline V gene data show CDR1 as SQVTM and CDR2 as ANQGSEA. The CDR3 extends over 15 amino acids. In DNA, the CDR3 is TGCAGCGGGGCTCGTTACCGGGACAGGGGCTACGAGCAGTACTTC. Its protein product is CSGARYRDRGYEQYF.

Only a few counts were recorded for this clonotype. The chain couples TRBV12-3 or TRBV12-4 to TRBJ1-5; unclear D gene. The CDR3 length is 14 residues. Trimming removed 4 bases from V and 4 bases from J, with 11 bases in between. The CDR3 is CASSSALTNQPQHF. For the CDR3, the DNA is TGTGCCAGCAGTTCTGCCCTGACGAATCAGCCCCAGCATTTT.

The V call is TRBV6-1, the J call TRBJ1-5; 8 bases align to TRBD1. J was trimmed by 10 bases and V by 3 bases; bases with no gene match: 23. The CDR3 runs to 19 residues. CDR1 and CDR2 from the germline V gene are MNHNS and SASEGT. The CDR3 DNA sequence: TGTGCCAGCAGTGACGAGACAGGGGCCGACCATTTTGCCCTCAGCCCCCAGCATTTT. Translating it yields CASSDETGADHFALSPQHF.

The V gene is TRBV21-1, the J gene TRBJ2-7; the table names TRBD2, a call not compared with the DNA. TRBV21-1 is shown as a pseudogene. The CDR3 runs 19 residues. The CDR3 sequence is CASSKGKPLGSPSSCEQYF. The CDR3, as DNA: TGTGCCAGCAGCAAAGGGAAACCTTTGGGCTCTCCGAGCTCCTGCGAGCAGTACTTC.

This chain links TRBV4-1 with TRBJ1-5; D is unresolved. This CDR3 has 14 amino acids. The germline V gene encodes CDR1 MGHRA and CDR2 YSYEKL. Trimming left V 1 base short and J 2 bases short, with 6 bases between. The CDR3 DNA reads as TGCGCCAGCAGCCAAGTCCTGGGCAATCAGCCCCAGCATTTT. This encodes CASSQVLGNQPQHF.

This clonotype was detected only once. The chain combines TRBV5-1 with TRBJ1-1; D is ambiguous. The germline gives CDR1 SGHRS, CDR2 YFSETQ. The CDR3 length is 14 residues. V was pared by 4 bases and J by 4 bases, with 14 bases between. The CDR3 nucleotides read TGCGCCAGCAGCACCCAGGAAGGAGGCACTGAAGCTTTCTTT. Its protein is CASSTQEGGTEAFF.

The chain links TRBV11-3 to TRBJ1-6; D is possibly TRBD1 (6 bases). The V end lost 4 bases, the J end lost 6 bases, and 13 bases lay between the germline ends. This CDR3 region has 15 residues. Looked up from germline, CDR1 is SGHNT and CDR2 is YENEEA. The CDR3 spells CASSSNGTPNSPLHF. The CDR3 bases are TGTGCCAGCAGCTCTAACGGGACACCTAATTCACCCCTCCACTTT. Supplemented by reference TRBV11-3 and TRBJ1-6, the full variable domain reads EAGVVQSPRYKIIEKKQPVAFWCNPISGHNTLYWYLQNLGQGPELLIRYENEEAVDDSQLPKDRFSAERLKGVDSTLKIQPAELGDSAVYLCASSSNGTPNSPLHFGNGTRLTVT.

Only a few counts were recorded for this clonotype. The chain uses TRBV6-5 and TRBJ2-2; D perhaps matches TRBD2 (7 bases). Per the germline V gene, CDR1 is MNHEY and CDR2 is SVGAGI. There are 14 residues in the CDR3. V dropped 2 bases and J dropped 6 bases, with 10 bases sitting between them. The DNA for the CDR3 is TGTGCCAGCAGTTACGGGGGGGCCGCCGGGGAGCTGTTTTTT. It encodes CASSYGGAAGELFF.

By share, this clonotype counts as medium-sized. In nucleotides, the CDR3 is TGTGCCTGCAGACCGATCTCTGGGGCCAACGTCCTGACTTTC. Translated, it gives CACRPISGANVLTF. This chain connects TRBV30 to TRBJ2-6; D is unresolved. V was pared by 6 bases and J by 0 bases, with 9 bases between. The CDR3 totals 14 residues. Germline lookup yields CDR1 GTSNPN and CDR2 SVGIG (reference sequence). Full variable domain (missing parts from reference TRBV30 and TRBJ2-6): SQTIHQWPATLVQPVGSPLSLECTVEGTSNPNLYWYRQAAGRGLQLLFYSVGIGQISSEVPQNLSASRPQDRQFILSSKKLLLSDSGFYLCACRPISGANVLTFGAGSRLTVL.

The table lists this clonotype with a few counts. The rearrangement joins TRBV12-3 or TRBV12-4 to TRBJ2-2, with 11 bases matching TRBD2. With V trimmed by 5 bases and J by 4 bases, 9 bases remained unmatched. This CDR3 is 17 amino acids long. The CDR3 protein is CASSPRRLAGSTGELFF. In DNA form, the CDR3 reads TGTGCCAGCAGTCCGAGGAGACTAGCGGGGTCCACCGGGGAGCTGTTTTTT.

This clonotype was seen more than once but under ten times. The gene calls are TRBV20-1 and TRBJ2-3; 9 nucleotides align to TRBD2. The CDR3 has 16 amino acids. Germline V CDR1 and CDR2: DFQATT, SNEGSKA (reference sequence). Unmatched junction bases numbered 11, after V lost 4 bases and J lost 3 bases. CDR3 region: CSANLAGAGTTDTQYF. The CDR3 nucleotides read TGCAGTGCTAATTTAGCGGGGGCGGGGACAACAGATACGCAGTATTTT.

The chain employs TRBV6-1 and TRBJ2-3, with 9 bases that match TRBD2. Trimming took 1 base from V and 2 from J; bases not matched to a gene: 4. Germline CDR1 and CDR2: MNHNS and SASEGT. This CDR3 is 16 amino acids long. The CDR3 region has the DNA TGTGCCAGCAGTGAAGAGGCGGGGGGGTTCACAGATACGCAGTATTTT. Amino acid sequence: CASSEEAGGFTDTQYF.

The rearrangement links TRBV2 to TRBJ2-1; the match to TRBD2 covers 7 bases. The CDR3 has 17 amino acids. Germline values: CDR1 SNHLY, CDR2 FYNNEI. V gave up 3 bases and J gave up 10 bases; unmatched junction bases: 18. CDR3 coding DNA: TGTGCCAGCAGTGACCCCACGATCTGGACTAGTCTTAACGAGCAGTTCTTC. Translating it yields CASSDPTIWTSLNEQFF.

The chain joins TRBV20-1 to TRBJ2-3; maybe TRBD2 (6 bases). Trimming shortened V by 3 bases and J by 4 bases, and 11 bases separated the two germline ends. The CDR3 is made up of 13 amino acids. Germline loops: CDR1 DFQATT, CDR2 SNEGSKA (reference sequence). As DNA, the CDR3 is TGCAGTGCTAGGACGGGAGCGGCAGATACGCAGTATTTT. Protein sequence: CSARTGAADTQYF.

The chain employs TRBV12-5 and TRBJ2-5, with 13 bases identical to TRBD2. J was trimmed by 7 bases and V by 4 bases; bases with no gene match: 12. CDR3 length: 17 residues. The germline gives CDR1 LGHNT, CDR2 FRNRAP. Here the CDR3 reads CASGSRILAGGPGTQYF. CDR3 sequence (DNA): TGTGCTAGTGGTTCCCGAATACTAGCGGGGGGGCCCGGGACCCAGTACTTC.